This entry lists 25 T cell receptor beta chains sequenced from one sample in a study of blood T cells in healthy people across ages. Primed by a sample-barcoded 5' primer and a J-beta primer mix, a second PCR proceeded for 7 to 11 cycles. TCRdb reanalysed the 5' RACE reads using MiXCR and keeps one entry per CDR3 protein. The sample records about 970,000 distinct CDR3 sequences, roughly 47% being singletons. The sequenced sample was blood. The receptors were gathered from a woman aged 55-70 years in good health.

The V and J genes are TRBV7-9 and TRBJ1-2, with D tentatively TRBD1 (6 bases). This CDR3 has 14 residues. The V gene's germline CDR1 is SEHNR and CDR2 FQNEAQ (reference sequence). Trimming took 7 bases from V and 7 from J, leaving 19 bases between them. The CDR3 sequence: CASTLGGASGGYTF. CDR3 sequence (DNA): TGTGCCAGCACCCTTGGGGGGGCTTCAGGTGGCTACACCTTC.

The rearrangement joins TRBV29-1 to TRBJ2-1, with TRBD1 matching 9 bases. V was clipped by 6 bases and J by 3 bases; unmatched bases: 3. The CDR3 consists of 13 residues. From germline, CDR1 is SQVTM and CDR2 ANQGSEA. CDR3 sequence (DNA): TGCAGCGTCGGACAGGGGAGCTACAATGAGCAGTTCTTC. Residues: CSVGQGSYNEQFF.

The J gene is TRBJ2-3, the V gene TRBV4-2; D uncertain. V was cut by 0 bases and J by 0 bases, with 13 bases left in between. Per the germline V gene, CDR1 is LGHNA and CDR2 is YNFKEQ. The CDR3 runs to 17 residues. The CDR3 sequence is CASSQDGGEASTDTQYF. DNA for the CDR3: TGTGCCAGCAGCCAAGATGGCGGAGAGGCTAGCACAGATACGCAGTATTTT.

This clonotype was found a few times. The rearrangement links TRBV10-3 to TRBJ2-3, with 9 bases identical to TRBD2. From germline, CDR1 is ENHRY and CDR2 SYGVKD. There are 16 residues in the CDR3. Trimming cost V 6 bases and J 4 bases; bases outside gene matches: 11. The CDR3, as DNA: TGTGCCATCAGAGAAAGATCTAGCGGGATACCAGATACGCAGTATTTT. Protein product: CAIRERSSGIPDTQYF.

The chain uses TRBV6-2 or TRBV6-3 and TRBJ2-5; D remains unclear. This CDR3 region has 13 residues. The V gene's germline CDR1 is MNHEY and CDR2 SVGEGT. V lost 10 bases to trimming and J lost 4 bases, with 16 bases between them. The CDR3 DNA reads as TGTGCCACCACAACAAGGGTGTCAGAGACCCAGTACTTC. It encodes CATTTRVSETQYF.

V usage is TRBV6-6 and J usage is TRBJ2-3; D is perhaps TRBD2 (6 bases). The CDR3 is made up of 17 amino acids. Trimming shortened V by 6 bases and J by 3 bases, and 22 bases separated the two germline ends. Germline lookup yields CDR1 MNHNY and CDR2 SVGAGI (reference sequence). Here the CDR3 DNA reads TGTGCCAGCAGCCCCGCTACTAGCCCCCAAGGGACAGATACGCAGTATTTT. Translation: CASSPATSPQGTDTQYF.

V is TRBV20-1 and J is TRBJ2-1; D not certain. Germline CDR1 is DFQATT and CDR2 is SNEGSKA (reference sequence). This CDR3 region has 16 residues. V was trimmed by 3 bases and J by 7 bases, leaving 22 bases between them. CDR3 amino acids: CSASSSSFPLRNEQFF. In nucleotides, the CDR3 is TGCAGTGCTAGTTCCTCGTCGTTTCCCCTTAGGAATGAGCAGTTCTTC.

The chain joins TRBV7-9 to TRBJ2-7, with 10 bases fitting TRBD1. There are 17 residues in the CDR3. J lost 2 bases, V lost 5 bases, and 12 bases had no gene match. Germline lookup yields CDR1 SEHNR and CDR2 FQNEAQ (reference sequence). The CDR3 is CASSNDRGQSSPYEQYF. CDR3 nucleotide sequence: TGTGCCAGCAGCAACGACAGGGGGCAATCTTCCCCCTACGAGCAGTACTTC.

The rearrangement uses TRBV24-1 and TRBJ2-1; D is undetermined. Germline loops: CDR1 KGHDR, CDR2 SFDVKD. The CDR3 extends over 15 amino acids. Trimming removed 5 bases from V and 0 bases from J, with 10 bases in between. Here the CDR3 reads CATSVTAGSYNEQFF. CDR3 DNA sequence: TGTGCCACCAGTGTGACCGCCGGCTCCTACAATGAGCAGTTCTTC.

A note on this clonotype: This clone may be a read error of a much larger clone one base away. The chain uses TRBV5-1 and TRBJ2-5; tentative D call: TRBD2 (6 bases). V was trimmed by 0 bases and J by 11 bases, leaving 20 bases between them. This CDR3 is 15 amino acids long. Germline V gene lookup returns CDR1 SGHRS and CDR2 YFSETQ. The CDR3 nucleotides are TGCGCCAGCAGCTTGGGGACTATTGGAGGAATCAAGCAGTACTTC. It is translated as CASSLGTIGGIKQYF. Drawing the rest from reference TRBV5-1 and TRBJ2-5, the complete variable domain is KAGVTQTPRYLIKTRGQQVTLSCSPISGHRSVSWYQQTPGQGLQFLFEYFSETQRNKGNFPGRFSGRQFSNSRSEMNVSTLELGDSALYLCASSLGTIGGIKQYFGPGTRLLVL.

This chain joins TRBV6-2 or TRBV6-3 and TRBJ2-1; D gene ambiguous. CDR3 size: 11 residues. Germline V gives CDR1 MNHEY, CDR2 SVGEGT. V was trimmed by 7 bases and J by 5 bases, leaving 6 bases between them. CDR3 amino acids: CASNHDNEQFF. The CDR3 nucleotides are TGTGCCAGCAACCATGACAATGAGCAGTTCTTC.

CDR3 sequence reads: CASSEAATQDEQYF. For the CDR3, the DNA is TGTGCCAGCAGTGAAGCAGCGACACAGGACGAGCAGTACTTC. The chain links TRBV6-1 to TRBJ2-7, with D possibly matching TRBD1 (5 bases). The CDR3 is 14 residues long. Germline V lookup: CDR1 MNHNS, CDR2 SASEGT. Trimming took 0 bases from V and 5 from J, leaving 11 bases between them.

CDR3 bases: TGCAGCGCCCGAGGGACAGGGGGCCTCGGCGGCACTGAAGCTTTCTTT. Protein: CSARGTGGLGGTEAFF. The rearrangement uses TRBV29-1 and TRBJ1-1; 12 nucleotides line up with TRBD1. The CDR3 spans 16 residues. Trimming took 7 bases from V and 4 from J; bases not matched to a gene: 13. Germline V lookup: CDR1 SQVTM, CDR2 ANQGSEA.

The sample holds a few counts of this clonotype. V is TRBV7-9 and J is TRBJ2-7; D remains unclear. The CDR3 length is 14 residues. Germline V gives CDR1 SEHNR, CDR2 FQNEAQ (reference sequence). The germline V and J ends were trimmed by 1 base and 3 bases, with 10 bases remaining between them. The CDR3, as DNA: TGTGCCAGCAGCTTAGTCGGTCCGAACTACGAGCAGTACTTC. It codes for CASSLVGPNYEQYF.

The rearrangement joins TRBV6-1 to TRBJ1-5; 8 bases agree with TRBD1. The CDR3 sequence is 15 residues long. Germline V gives CDR1 MNHNS, CDR2 SASEGT. V shed 5 bases, J shed 6 bases, and the junction held 9 bases outside the gene matches. The CDR3 region has the DNA TGTGCCAGCAGTCCCGGACAGGGTGGGAGTCAGCCCCAGCATTTT. It codes for CASSPGQGGSQPQHF.

The chain joins TRBV29-1 to TRBJ1-1, with 9 bases fitting TRBD1. Per germline, CDR1 SQVTM and CDR2 ANQGSEA. This CDR3 is built from 13 residues. V shed 7 bases, J shed 4 bases, and the junction held 7 bases outside the gene matches. The CDR3 loop is CSAHRGLSTEAFF. The CDR3 DNA reads TGCAGCGCCCACAGGGGGCTTTCCACTGAAGCTTTCTTT.

The chain couples TRBV5-5 to TRBJ2-7, with 9 bases matching TRBD2. V gave up 9 bases and J gave up 4 bases; unmatched junction bases: 11. This CDR3 contains 14 residues. The germline CDR1 and CDR2 sequences are SGHKS and YYEKEE (reference sequence). The CDR3 nucleotides read TGTGCCACCGATATAGCGGGAGAGGTTTACGAGCAGTACTTC. It codes for CATDIAGEVYEQYF.

As regards this clonotype: One end of the junction fails to match germline, which may point to a read error. The chain has TRBV15 and TRBJ2-5, with D maybe TRBD1 (6 bases). The CDR3 length is 13 residues. Germline loops: CDR1 LNHNV, CDR2 YYDKDF (reference sequence). The CDR3: CTTSHRVKQTQYF. Written as DNA, the CDR3 is TGTACCACCAGCCACAGGGTGAAACAGACCCAGTACTTC.

The chain links TRBV7-2 to TRBJ2-1, with 10 bases fitting TRBD1. The J segment lost 7 bases and the V segment lost 6 bases, leaving 12 bases of the junction unmatched. Germline V lookup: CDR1 SGHTA, CDR2 FQGNSA. The CDR3 is made up of 16 amino acids. The CDR3 sequence: CASSSSWTGGRNEQFF. CDR3 in DNA: TGTGCCAGCAGTTCAAGCTGGACAGGGGGTAGGAATGAGCAGTTCTTC.

This clonotype was detected only a few times. The chain uses TRBV6-5 and TRBJ2-1; TRBD2 agrees at 10 bases. With V trimmed by 6 bases and J by 3 bases, 8 bases remained unmatched. CDR3 length: 16 residues. The germline gives CDR1 MNHEY, CDR2 SVGAGI. Here the CDR3 DNA reads TGTGCCAGCAGACTCGAACCTAGCGGGAGCTACAATGAGCAGTTCTTC. It is translated as CASRLEPSGSYNEQFF.

The chain is built from TRBV4-2 and TRBJ2-4; TRBD2 agrees at 8 bases. The assigned J gene may be wrong: the sequence end matches TRBJ2-7 better. The CDR3 runs 15 residues. Germline CDR1 and CDR2: LGHNA and YNFKEQ. The CDR3 nucleotides are TGTGCCAGCAGCCAAGGTAGCGGGATGGCCTACGAGCAGTACTTC. Protein: CASSQGSGMAYEQYF.

The chain couples TRBV28 to TRBJ2-7; D gene ambiguous. Germline values: CDR1 MDHEN, CDR2 SYDVKM. There are 13 residues in the CDR3. V was trimmed by 4 bases and J by 3 bases, leaving 10 bases between them. The CDR3 sequence: CASSSGALYEQYF. In DNA, the CDR3 is TGTGCCAGCAGTTCAGGTGCCCTCTACGAGCAGTACTTC. Drawing the rest from reference TRBV28 and TRBJ2-7, the complete variable domain is DVKVTQSSRYLVKRTGEKVFLECVQDMDHENMFWYRQDPGLGLRLIYFSYDVKMKEKGDIPEGYSVSREKKERFSLILESASTNQTSMYLCASSSGALYEQYFGPGTRLTVT.

There are many counts of this clonotype. This chain uses TRBV20-1 with TRBJ2-3, with unresolved D. This CDR3 comprises 11 residues. Trimming shortened V by 0 bases and J by 6 bases, and 4 bases separated the two germline ends. Germline CDR1 reads DFQATT; CDR2 reads SNEGSKA (reference sequence). Here the CDR3 reads CSARDRDTQYF. The CDR3 DNA is TGCAGTGCTAGAGATCGGGATACGCAGTATTTT.

The chain carries TRBV7-9 and TRBJ2-7; D assignment may be TRBD1 or TRBD2 (5 bases each). With 5 bases removed from V and 9 bases from J, the gap between germline ends came to 14 bases. The CDR3 sequence is 12 residues long. Germline V CDR1 and CDR2: SEHNR, FQNEAQ (reference sequence). The CDR3 DNA follows: TGTGCCAGCAGCATAAACCGAGGGGTGCAGTACTTC. This sequence encodes CASSINRGVQYF.

This chain links TRBV2 with TRBJ2-1, with 9 bases aligning to TRBD2. Germline V gene lookup returns CDR1 SNHLY and CDR2 FYNNEI. The junction had 4 bases not matched to a gene; V was cut back by 4 bases and J by 3 bases. The CDR3 contains 15 residues. The CDR3: CASSVASGNYNEQFF. CDR3 sequence (DNA): TGTGCCAGCAGTGTCGCTAGCGGGAACTACAATGAGCAGTTCTTC.